The rows below give T cell receptor beta chains drawn from one sample of a study of blood T cells in healthy people across ages. TCRdb recomputed calls from the 5' RACE reads with MiXCR, one row per CDR3 protein. The sample holds 1.5 million to 1.8 million distinct CDR3 sequences, about 42% seen once. Sample: blood. These receptors were obtained from a woman between 18 and 30 years old in good health. Both conserved end residues are part of each CDR3. D genes are given only for firm matches. Expanded clones are given a class, and other clones once, few, many or no size at all.

j_call v_call d_call clone_size cdr3_nt cdr3_aa
TRBJ1-5 TRBV6-6 NA NA TGTGCCAGCAGTTACTCGCGGCCTGACAATCAGCCCCAGCATTTT CASSYSRPDNQPQHF
TRBJ2-7 TRBV5-1 NA few TGCGCCAGCAGCTTGGCCTGGGAGGTAAATGAGCAGTACTTC CASSLAWEVNEQYF
TRBJ1-4 TRBV7-9 NA few TGTGCCAGCCGGGACGGCTTAAATGAAAAACTGTTTTTT CASRDGLNEKLFF
TRBJ2-7 TRBV7-9 NA NA TGTGCCAGCAGCATGGCAGGGCGTTCCTACGAGCAGTACTTC CASSMAGRSYEQYF
TRBJ1-2 TRBV4-1 TRBD1 few TGCGCCAGCAGCCAAGAAAGGGGGCACTATGGCTACACCTTC CASSQERGHYGYTF
TRBJ2-5 TRBV20-1 NA many TGCAGTGCTAGGGCTAGCAGCGACTTCGGTGAGCAGTACTTC CSARASSDFGEQYF
TRBJ2-1 TRBV27 NA few TGTGCCAGCACCACTCAGGGGAGCTCCTACAATGAGCAGTTCTTC CASTTQGSSYNEQFF
TRBJ1-6 TRBV6-1 NA few TGTGCCAGCACCTCACAGAGTTCCAATTCACCCCTCCACTTT CASTSQSSNSPLHF
TRBJ2-5 TRBV10-3 NA NA TGTGCCATCAGTGAGTCTCACTCGGGGGTTACCCAAGAGACCCAGTACTTC CAISESHSGVTQETQYF
TRBJ2-3 TRBV29-1 NA NA TGCAGCGTTGACTTCGGGGTACTCACAGATACGCAGTATTTT CSVDFGVLTDTQYF
TRBJ1-4 TRBV2 NA few TGTGCCAGCATGATGACCGAGGGGGGCGAAAAACTGTTTTTT CASMMTEGGEKLFF
TRBJ1-1 TRBV7-3 NA NA TGTGCCAGCAGCTTAAGTGGGGGTTTTGTTGGCACTGAAGCTTTCTTT CASSLSGGFVGTEAFF
TRBJ1-2 TRBV20-1 TRBD1 NA TGCAGTGCCGCTGGACAGGGTGAGGGCTACACCTTC CSAAGQGEGYTF
TRBJ2-4 TRBV9 NA NA TGTGCCAGCAGCGCGTCCACTGATCCTCTAGCCAAAAACATTCAGTACTTC CASSASTDPLAKNIQYF
TRBJ1-2 TRBV7-9 TRBD1 few TGTGCCAGCAGCTTAGTCCGGACAGGGGGTGGCTACACCTTC CASSLVRTGGGYTF
TRBJ2-5 TRBV10-3 NA few TGTGCCATCAGTGACGGGGCGGTGGAGACCCAGTACTTC CAISDGAVETQYF
TRBJ2-5 TRBV20-1 NA few TGCAGTGCTAGGCCACCGGGACAACTCCAAGAGACCCAGTACTTC CSARPPGQLQETQYF
TRBJ1-4 TRBV20-1 NA few TGCAGTGCTACGGATACAGCAACTAATGAAAAACTGTTTTTT CSATDTATNEKLFF
TRBJ2-7 TRBV27 NA few TGTGCCAGCAGTGTAACACAGGGCTACGAGCAGTACTTC CASSVTQGYEQYF
TRBJ2-1 TRBV7-2 NA NA TGTGCCAGCAGCCTGCTGACAGGAACCTCCTACGAGCAGTTCTTC CASSLLTGTSYEQFF